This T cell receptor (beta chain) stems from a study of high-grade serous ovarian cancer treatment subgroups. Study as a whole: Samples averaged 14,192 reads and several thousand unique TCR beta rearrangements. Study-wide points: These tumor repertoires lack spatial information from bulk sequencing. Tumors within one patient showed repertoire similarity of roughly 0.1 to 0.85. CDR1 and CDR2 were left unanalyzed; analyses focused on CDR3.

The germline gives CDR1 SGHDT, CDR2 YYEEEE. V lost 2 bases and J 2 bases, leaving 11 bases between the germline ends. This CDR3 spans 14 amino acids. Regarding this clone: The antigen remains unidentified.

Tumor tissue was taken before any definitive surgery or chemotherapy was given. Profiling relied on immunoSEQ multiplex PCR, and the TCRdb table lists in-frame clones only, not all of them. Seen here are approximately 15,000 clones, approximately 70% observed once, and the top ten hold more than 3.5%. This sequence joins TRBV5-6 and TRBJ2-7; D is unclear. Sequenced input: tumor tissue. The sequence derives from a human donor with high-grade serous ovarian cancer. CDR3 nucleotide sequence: TGTGCCAGCAGCTTTCTGGACCGCACCTACGAGCAGTACTTC. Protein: CASSFLDRTYEQYF.